This T cell receptor (beta chain) is drawn from a study of resident and recirculating memory T cells in vitiligo. CDR3 size: 16 residues. V gave up 4 bases and J gave up 2 bases, with 18 bases separating them. CDR1 and CDR2 (germline): LGHNA, YSLEER. Clones were read by immunoSEQ multiplex PCR, and TCRdb kept only the in-frame ones, dropping some. The data show 70,000 or so clones, just over 90% seen once. Stability required unchanged lesions during the previous 6 months. Patients had received no treatment within the previous three months. Sample: blood. The chain recombines TRBV4-3 with TRBJ2-7, with a weak D call TRBD1 (6 bases). This TCR was recovered from a male donor with vitiligo. This CDR3 reads CASSRDIGTFTYEQYF. CDR3 nucleotide sequence: TGCGCCAGCAGCCGGGATATCGGGACATTCACCTACGAGCAGTACTTC.